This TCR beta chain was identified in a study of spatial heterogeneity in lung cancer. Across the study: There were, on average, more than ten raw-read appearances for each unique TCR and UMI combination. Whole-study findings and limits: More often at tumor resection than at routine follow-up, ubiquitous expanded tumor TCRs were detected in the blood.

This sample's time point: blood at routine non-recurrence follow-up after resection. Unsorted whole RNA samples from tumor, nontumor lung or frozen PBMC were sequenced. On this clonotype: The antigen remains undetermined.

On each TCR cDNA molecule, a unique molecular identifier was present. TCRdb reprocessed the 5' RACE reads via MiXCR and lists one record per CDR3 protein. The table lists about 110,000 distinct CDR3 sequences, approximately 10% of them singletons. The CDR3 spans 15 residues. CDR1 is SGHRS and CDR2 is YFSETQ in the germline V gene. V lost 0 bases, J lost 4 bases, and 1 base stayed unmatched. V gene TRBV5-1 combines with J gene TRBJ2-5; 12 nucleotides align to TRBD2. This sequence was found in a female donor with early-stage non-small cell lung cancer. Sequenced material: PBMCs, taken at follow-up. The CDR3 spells CASSLEGLAGETQYF. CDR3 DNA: TGCGCCAGCAGCTTGGAGGGACTAGCGGGAGAGACCCAGTACTTC. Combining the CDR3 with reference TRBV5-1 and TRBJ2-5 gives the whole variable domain KAGVTQTPRYLIKTRGQQVTLSCSPISGHRSVSWYQQTPGQGLQFLFEYFSETQRNKGNFPGRFSGRQFSNSRSEMNVSTLELGDSALYLCASSLEGLAGETQYFGPGTRLLVL.